These 27 T cell receptor beta chains were sequenced from one sample in a study of T cells in narcolepsy. Clones were read by immunoSEQ multiplex PCR, and TCRdb kept only the in-frame ones, dropping some. The sample shows about 35,000 clones, around 80% of them seen only once. Sequencing was done on a sample of memory (CD45RA-) CD4+ T cells from blood. All receptors derive from a human donor in good health.

This chain connects TRBV5-1 to TRBJ2-3; 13 bases agree with TRBD2. Germline CDR1 and CDR2: SGHRS and YFSETQ. J lost 0 bases, V lost 1 base, and 5 bases had no gene match. The CDR3 sequence is 18 residues long. CDR3 DNA sequence: TGCGCCAGCAGCTTGTTTACTAGCGGGGGGGCCAGCACAGATACGCAGTATTTT. Protein: CASSLFTSGGASTDTQYF.

This clone was counted between two and nine times. The gene calls are TRBV6-6 and TRBJ1-6; D possibly corresponds to TRBD1 (5 bases). Looked up from germline, CDR1 is MNHNY and CDR2 is SVGAGI (reference sequence). Trimming took 4 bases from V and 7 from J, leaving 8 bases between them. This CDR3 spans 13 amino acids. CDR3 sequence: CASSSRVNSPLHF. The CDR3 coding sequence is TGTGCCAGCAGTTCCAGGGTAAATTCACCCCTCCACTTT.

This chain connects TRBV7-2 to TRBJ1-2; D is unclear. V was shortened by 4 bases and J by 13 bases, with 25 bases between the two germline ends. Germline V gene data show CDR1 as SGHTA and CDR2 as FQGNSA. The CDR3 runs to 15 residues. The CDR3 nucleotides are TGTGCCAGCAGCTCCGGACGGCTAACTATGGAGTCTAGCACCTTC. Translation gives CASSSGRLTMESSTF.

The chain is built from TRBV5-6 and TRBJ2-6; TRBD1 matches at 12 bases. After removal of 1 base from V and 4 bases from J, the junction contained 6 bases not matched to a gene. CDR1 SGHDT and CDR2 YYEEEE come from the germline V gene. The CDR3 extends over 18 amino acids. The CDR3 loop is CASSLRDRGLLGANVLTF. In DNA, the CDR3 is TGTGCCAGCAGCTTGCGGGACAGGGGGCTCCTAGGGGCCAACGTCCTGACTTTC.

In the case of this clone: The same CDR3 can be traced to other DNA sequences in this sample. This sequence joins TRBV12-5 and TRBJ2-7; possible D gene TRBD2, 5 bases. The CDR3 length is 13 residues. V was clipped by 6 bases and J by 2 bases, with 11 bases between them. Germline values: CDR1 LGHNT, CDR2 FRNRAP. CDR3 sequence reads: CASGGVGAYEQYF. The CDR3 nucleotides read TGTGCTAGTGGCGGGGTCGGGGCCTACGAGCAGTACTTC. The full variable domain, rest sourced from reference TRBV12-5 and TRBJ2-7, is DARVTQTPRHKVTEMGQEVTMRCQPILGHNTVFWYRQTMMQGLELLAYFRNRAPLDDSGMPKDRFSAEMPDATLATLKIQPSEPRDSAVYFCASGGVGAYEQYFGPGTRLTVT.

Worth noting for this clone: Other nucleotide sequences from this sample produce the same CDR3. The chain couples TRBV28 to TRBJ1-2; D may be TRBD1 (6 bases). V lost 6 bases, J lost 7 bases, and 9 bases lay in between. Germline values: CDR1 MDHEN, CDR2 SYDVKM. CDR3 length: 11 amino acids. The CDR3 nucleotides read TGTGCCAGCAGCTTGGGGGCTGGCTACACCTTC. It encodes CASSLGAGYTF.

This clone appeared a single time. Other DNA sequences in the same sample also yield this CDR3. V is TRBV7-3 and J is TRBJ2-3; D gene ambiguous. The V end was cut by 1 base, the J end by 2 bases, with 22 bases between. The V gene's germline CDR1 is SGHTA and CDR2 FQGTGA. The CDR3 runs to 19 residues. In DNA, the CDR3 is TGTGCCAGCAGCTTAAGTAGTGGCTCCTCTCGGCCGTCCACAGATACGCAGTATTTT. Its translation: CASSLSSGSSRPSTDTQYF.

A remark on this clone: The sample has other DNA sequences that encode this CDR3 too. The chain has TRBV9 and TRBJ2-7; TRBD1 aligns across 8 bases. Germline V gene sequence: CDR1 SGDLS, CDR2 YYNGEE. The junction had 6 bases not matched to a gene; V was cut back by 4 bases and J by 0 bases. This CDR3 is 15 amino acids long. The CDR3: CASSRGQDISYEQYF. Written as DNA, the CDR3 is TGTGCCAGCAGCCGGGGACAGGACATCTCCTACGAGCAGTACTTC.

This chain connects TRBV6-6 to TRBJ2-2, with a weak D call TRBD2 (5 bases). This CDR3 spans 15 amino acids. The V end was cut by 3 bases, the J end by 4 bases, with 12 bases between. From germline, CDR1 is MNHNY and CDR2 SVGAGI (reference sequence). CDR3 nucleotide sequence: TGTGCCAGCAGTTATTCGGAGCGGATCACCGGGGAGCTGTTTTTT. Translation gives CASSYSERITGELFF.

The chain recombines TRBV2 with TRBJ1-2, with 8 bases identical to TRBD1. Germline trimming cut 4 bases from V and 6 bases from J; bases unmatched to any gene: 7. Germline V gives CDR1 SNHLY, CDR2 FYNNEI. This CDR3 has 14 amino acids. This chain's CDR3 is CASSAGQGADGYTF. CDR3 sequence (DNA): TGTGCCAGCAGTGCTGGGCAGGGGGCGGATGGCTACACCTTC.

There are a few counts of this clone. V is TRBV12-5 and J is TRBJ1-4, with 8 nucleotides matching TRBD1. V was clipped by 1 base and J by 7 bases; unmatched bases: 5. Germline values: CDR1 LGHNT, CDR2 FRNRAP. The CDR3 is 15 amino acids. The CDR3 nucleotides read TGTGCTAGTGGTTTGGGGACAGGGCGGGGTGAAAAACTGTTTTTT. Its translation: CASGLGTGRGEKLFF.

In its sample, this clone was seen once. The gene calls are TRBV27 and TRBJ2-7; a weak D match, TRBD2 (5 bases). CDR3 size: 12 residues. Germline-derived CDR1 and CDR2 are MNHEY and SMNVEV (reference sequence). Trimming took 5 bases from V and 4 from J, leaving 9 bases between them. The CDR3 here is CASSLSGYEQYF. Written as DNA, the CDR3 is TGTGCCAGCAGTCTGTCGGGGTACGAGCAGTACTTC.

V gene TRBV28 combines with J gene TRBJ1-2; D gene unclear. Germline CDR1 and CDR2: MDHEN and SYDVKM. Trimming cost V 6 bases and J 0 bases, with 8 bases left between them. There are 13 residues in the CDR3. CDR3 loop: CASRKAANYGYTF. CDR3 bases: TGTGCCAGCAGGAAGGCAGCTAACTATGGCTACACCTTC.

The chain recombines TRBV30 with TRBJ2-7; D might be TRBD2 (5 bases). Trimming took 5 bases from V and 0 from J, leaving 11 bases between them. Germline V gene sequence: CDR1 GTSNPN, CDR2 SVGIG (reference sequence). The CDR3 is made up of 13 amino acids. CDR3 DNA: TGTGCCTGGGCGGGCGGCTACTCCTACGAGCAGTACTTC. This sequence encodes CAWAGGYSYEQYF. The variable domain in full, with the rest retrieved from reference TRBV30 and TRBJ2-7, is SQTIHQWPATLVQPVGSPLSLECTVEGTSNPNLYWYRQAAGRGLQLLFYSVGIGQISSEVPQNLSASRPQDRQFILSSKKLLLSDSGFYLCAWAGGYSYEQYFGPGTRLTVT.

The V and J genes are TRBV7-2 and TRBJ2-1, with 10 nucleotides matching TRBD1. Germline V lookup: CDR1 SGHTA, CDR2 FQGNSA. J was trimmed by 5 bases and V by 5 bases; bases with no gene match: 12. This CDR3 contains 17 residues. CDR3 residues: CASSRQGAGRAHNEQFF. The CDR3 DNA reads as TGTGCCAGCAGCCGACAGGGGGCCGGGAGGGCCCACAATGAGCAGTTCTTC. Variable domain in full (rest from reference TRBV7-2 and TRBJ2-1): GAGVSQSPSNKVTEKGKDVELRCDPISGHTALYWYRQSLGQGLEFLIYFQGNSAPDKSGLPSDRFSAERTGGSVSTLTIQRTQQEDSAVYLCASSRQGAGRAHNEQFFGPGTRLTVL.

J is TRBJ2-1 and V is TRBV19; D remains ambiguous. Trimming stripped 4 bases from V and 6 bases from J, with 7 bases between. From germline, CDR1 is LNHDA and CDR2 SQIVND (reference sequence). This CDR3 spans 12 amino acids. CDR3 region: CASSSRFNEQFF. CDR3 coding DNA: TGTGCCAGTAGTAGCAGATTCAATGAGCAGTTCTTC.

This chain joins TRBV2 and TRBJ2-2, with a possible D match to TRBD2 (6 bases). Germline CDR1 is SNHLY and CDR2 is FYNNEI. V lost 2 bases to trimming and J lost 8 bases, with 18 bases between them. CDR3 length equals 16 residues. CDR3 DNA sequence: TGTGCCAGCAGTGAATGGAATGCCCGCCGGGGGGGGGAGCTGTTTTTT. Protein product: CASSEWNARRGGELFF.

The chain joins TRBV5-1 to TRBJ2-1; tentatively, D is TRBD2 (6 bases). V shed 3 bases and J shed 6 bases, with 13 bases lying between them. Per the germline V gene, CDR1 is SGHRS and CDR2 is YFSETQ. CDR3 length: 14 residues. The CDR3, as DNA: TGCGCCAGCAGCTCTAGCGTAGGGGCCAATGAGCAGTTCTTC. Its protein is CASSSSVGANEQFF.

The chain couples TRBV2 to TRBJ1-2; D perhaps matches TRBD1 (6 bases). CDR1 is SNHLY, CDR2 FYNNEI, per germline. This CDR3 is 14 amino acids long. The V and J ends lost 4 bases and 2 bases respectively, with 11 bases between them. The CDR3 spells CASSVTGQNYGYTF. CDR3 nucleotide sequence: TGTGCCAGCAGTGTAACGGGACAAAACTATGGCTACACCTTC.

This chain connects TRBV18 to TRBJ2-2; 14 bases line up with TRBD2. Germline CDR1 and CDR2: KGHSH and LQKENI. The CDR3 runs to 16 residues. V lost 6 bases to trimming and J lost 3 bases; unmatched junction nucleotides: 3. In DNA form, the CDR3 reads TGTGCCAGCTCTCCGACTAGCGGGAGGGACACCGGGGAGCTGTTTTTT. Protein product: CASSPTSGRDTGELFF.

J is TRBJ1-1 and V is TRBV10-3; the D gene is possibly TRBD1 (6 bases). V was clipped by 6 bases and J by 1 base, with 18 bases between them. The CDR3 covers 16 residues. Germline CDR1 ENHRY, CDR2 SYGVKD. CDR3 nucleotide sequence: TGTGCCATCAGCCCCAACCTCCGGGGGGCGAACACTGAAGCTTTCTTT. Its translation: CAISPNLRGANTEAFF.

The chain combines TRBV4-2 with TRBJ2-7; a possible D gene is TRBD1 (7 bases). Between the trimmed V and J ends, which lost 3 bases and 6 bases, there was a span of 18 bases. The CDR3 contains 15 residues. Germline lookup yields CDR1 LGHNA and CDR2 YNFKEQ. CDR3 DNA: TGTGCCAGCAGCCAGGGAGGACAGGCCGCCCTCGAGCAGTACTTC. Its translation is CASSQGGQAALEQYF.

V is TRBV9 and J is TRBJ2-7, with TRBD2 matching over 8 bases. CDR1 SGDLS and CDR2 YYNGEE come from the germline V gene. The CDR3 sequence is 15 residues long. J was trimmed by 0 bases and V by 0 bases; bases with no gene match: 2. The CDR3 bases are TGTGCCAGCAGCGTAGGTACTAGCGGCTCCTACGAGCAGTACTTC. Translating it yields CASSVGTSGSYEQYF.

As DNA, the CDR3 is TGTGCCAGCAGCTTGTTCGGTCCCATGAACACTGAAGCTTTCTTT. Amino acid sequence: CASSLFGPMNTEAFF. This chain links TRBV5-4 with TRBJ1-1; no clear D. Germline CDR1 is SGHNT and CDR2 is YYREEE (reference sequence). V lost 1 base and J lost 0, with 10 bases in between. This CDR3 has 15 residues.

This rearrangement joins TRBV19 to TRBJ2-3, with unresolved D. Trimming took off 2 bases at V and 1 base at J, with 4 bases between the two ends. CDR3 size: 13 residues. Germline lookup yields CDR1 LNHDA and CDR2 SQIVND (reference sequence). DNA for the CDR3: TGTGCCAGTAGTATATCAGGCACAGATACGCAGTATTTT. It yields the protein CASSISGTDTQYF.

For this clone: One junction end does not reproduce the germline sequence, and a read error may be involved. The chain recombines TRBV30 with TRBJ2-7, with 7 positions matching TRBD1. This CDR3 spans 16 amino acids. Germline CDR1 GTSNPN, CDR2 SVGIG (reference sequence). As DNA, the CDR3 is TGTGCCTGGAGTAGATTCGGACAGGCCCCTTCCTACAAGCAGTACTTC. It encodes CAWSRFGQAPSYKQYF.

The V and J genes are TRBV6-5 and TRBJ1-2; D is uncertain. Trimming left V 0 bases short and J 2 bases short, with 10 bases between. The CDR3 extends over 15 amino acids. Germline lookup yields CDR1 MNHEY and CDR2 SVGAGI. The CDR3 sequence: CASSYSRALNYGYTF. The CDR3 DNA reads TGTGCCAGCAGTTACTCGAGGGCCCTGAACTATGGCTACACCTTC.